These 10 T cell receptor beta chains originate from one sample sequenced in a study of T cells in Graves' hyperthyroidism and ophthalmopathy. The source material, RNA transcripts, was used to amplify TCR beta CDR3 regions. TCR CDR3 regions were first amplified by RT-PCR with HTBI primers. TCRdb analysed the multiplex PCR reads with MiXCR anew, one entry per CDR3 protein. The table shows around 700,000 distinct CDR3 sequences, with over 15% occurring only once. The material sequenced was blood. These receptors all stem from a woman between 45 and 60 years old with Graves' hyperthyroidism that later progressed to Graves' ophthalmopathy.

The chain joins TRBV24-1 to TRBJ1-5, with D unresolved. V was shortened by 4 bases and J by 0 bases, with 6 bases between the two germline ends. Germline V gene data show CDR1 as KGHDR and CDR2 as SFDVKD. This CDR3 spans 14 amino acids. The CDR3 region is CATSDRNSNQPQHF. The CDR3 nucleotides read TGTGCCACCAGTGACCGGAATAGCAATCAGCCCCAGCATTTT.

Ten or more counts support this clonotype. The V call is TRBV12-3 or TRBV12-4, the J call TRBJ2-7; no definite D call. The CDR3 extends over 13 amino acids. The germline V and J ends were trimmed by 3 bases and 2 bases, with 8 bases remaining between them. The CDR3, as DNA: TGTGCCAGCAGTTTCGGAAGGGCCTACGAGCAGTACTTC. It codes for CASSFGRAYEQYF.

In this sample, this clonotype turned up a few times. The J gene is TRBJ2-6, the V gene TRBV3-1, with TRBD1 identical over 11 bases. V was pared by 5 bases and J by 1 base, with 7 bases of the junction left unmatched. This CDR3 contains 18 residues. Germline V gene data show CDR1 as LGHDT and CDR2 as YNNKEL (reference sequence). The CDR3 bases are TGTGCCAGCAGCGAGCGGACAGGGGGCGCTTCTGGGGCCAACGTCCTGACTTTC. Amino acid sequence: CASSERTGGASGANVLTF. The full variable domain, with the rest looked up from reference TRBV3-1 and TRBJ2-6, is DTAVSQTPKYLVTQMGNDKSIKCEQNLGHDTMYWYKQDSKKFLKIMFSYNNKELIINETVPNRFSPKSPDKAHLNLHINSLELGDSAVYFCASSERTGGASGANVLTFGAGSRLTVL.

Ten or more counts support this clonotype. The J gene is TRBJ1-1, the V gene TRBV7-8; D ambiguous. The CDR3 extends over 13 amino acids. The V gene's germline CDR1 is SGHVS and CDR2 FQNEAQ. Between the trimmed V and J ends, which lost 5 bases and 4 bases, there was a span of 11 bases. The DNA for the CDR3 is TGTGCCAGCAGCGCGCGTTGGGTCACTGAAGCTTTCTTT. Its protein product is CASSARWVTEAFF.

Only a few counts were recorded for this clonotype. The chain links TRBV6-2 or TRBV6-3 to TRBJ2-6; D not certain. This CDR3 is 13 amino acids long. Germline V gene data show CDR1 as MNHEY and CDR2 as SVGEGT. Trimming removed 8 bases from V and 0 bases from J, with 5 bases in between. The CDR3 loop reads CASDSSGANVLTF. The CDR3 DNA reads as TGTGCCAGCGATAGCTCTGGGGCCAACGTCCTGACTTTC.

This clonotype was seen ten or more times. The genes are TRBV11-2 and TRBJ2-2; TRBD1 matches at 12 bases. Germline values: CDR1 SGHAT, CDR2 FQNNGV. J gave up 4 bases and V 5 bases, and 11 bases lay outside the gene matches. The length of the CDR3 is 18 residues. For the CDR3, the DNA is TGTGCCAGCAGCGTAGCCGGGACAGGGGGCTCTCGCACCGGGGAGCTGTTTTTT. The encoded protein is CASSVAGTGGSRTGELFF.

This clonotype was counted ten times or more. CDR3 region: CASSRQGLNSPLHF. The DNA of the CDR3 is TGCGCCAGCAGCCGACAGGGACTGAATTCACCCCTCCACTTT. This chain uses TRBV10-2 with TRBJ1-6, with 7 bases identical to TRBD1. The V and J ends lost 6 bases and 7 bases, in that order; junction bases with no gene match: 6. The CDR3 contains 14 residues. Germline CDR1 and CDR2: WSHSY and SAAADI.

The chain carries TRBV11-1 and TRBJ2-1; 7 bases align to TRBD1. J was trimmed by 15 bases and V by 5 bases; bases with no gene match: 7. Looked up from germline, CDR1 is SGHAT and CDR2 is FQDESV (reference sequence). The CDR3 is 11 amino acids. CDR3 nucleotides: TGTGCCAGCAGCCAGACAGGGACCACGTTCTTC. Protein product: CASSQTGTTFF.

The table lists this clonotype with many counts. The chain uses TRBV12-3 or TRBV12-4 and TRBJ2-3, with TRBD2 matching 7 bases. V dropped 1 base and J dropped 5; count of bases not matched to a gene: 6. The CDR3 is made up of 15 amino acids. The CDR3 protein is CASSLGLAVVDTQYF. The CDR3 DNA reads TGTGCCAGCAGTTTAGGGCTAGCGGTAGTAGATACGCAGTATTTT.

The table lists this clonotype with many counts. V and J are TRBV6-1 and TRBJ1-1, with a possible D match to TRBD1 (5 bases). The germline gives CDR1 MNHNS, CDR2 SASEGT. The CDR3 runs to 12 residues. V was pared by 3 bases and J by 4 bases, with 6 bases between. CDR3 DNA sequence: TGTGCCAGCAGTGAGGGGACCACTGAAGCTTTCTTT. This sequence encodes CASSEGTTEAFF.